The entry below gives a single T cell receptor (beta chain) sequence along with its context. This clonotype was seen at least ten times. The antigen it recognizes is unknown. Base-call qualities are not available, and no considerably larger clone is one nucleotide away. The record originates from a study of T cells in Graves' hyperthyroidism and ophthalmopathy (dated by TCRdb to 2018 to 2020). With respect to the entire study: Peripheral blood was collected at initial diagnosis, before any treatment. To identify distinguishing TCR V-J signatures, a discovery cohort of about 100 patients was used, comprising some 45 with Graves' ophthalmopathy and some 60 with stable Graves' hyperthyroidism. Prospective prediction of ophthalmopathy was tested in an independent validation cohort consisting of 18 to 20 hyperthyroidism patients and approximately 16 patients who later progressed to ophthalmopathy. For training and testing, the 100 or so patients in the discovery cohort were randomly divided in a 7:3 ratio. The study also compared thyroid tissue and blood T-cell repertoires from about six Graves' hyperthyroidism patients. Following sampling, methimazole starting at 30 mg daily was given to hyperthyroidism patients, and high-dose intravenous methylprednisolone was given to ophthalmopathy patients. The paper reports TCR Vbeta CDR3 sequencing of about 140 peripheral blood samples: 40 to 45 ophthalmopathy, around 80 hyperthyroidism and about 17 progressor patients.

V is pruned by 0 bases and J by 6 bases, leaving 7 bases of the junction without a gene match. The CDR3 spans 15 residues, from the cysteine through the phenylalanine. Only the CDR3 DNA is retained, 45 bases long and in frame from the first base. CDR1 and CDR2 are drawn from the germline V gene: SGHRS, YFSETQ. Broad study findings and their caveats: Most expanded thyroid clonotypes (frequency above 0.001) were also detected in blood, a finding suggesting that blood repertoires may reflect thyroid immune responses. In validation, the model predicted progression to ophthalmopathy with 65% to 71% sensitivity and approximately 74% specificity, a median of about 6.7 months before onset. A model built on a 13 V-J signature distinguished ophthalmopathy from stable hyperthyroidism, reaching approximately 89% sensitivity and around 81% specificity in cross-validation and 80%/75% in testing. Sample size was not statistically predetermined, and investigators were not blinded to group allocation.

Ophthalmopathy patients had moderately to severely active disease, Clinical Activity Score of at least 3, NOSPECS grade of at least 4, and duration under 3 months. Exclusion was applied to patients with uncontrolled infections, other autoimmune diseases, pregnancy or lactation. Diagnoses were based on clinical symptoms, serum thyroxine and TRAb, thyroid ultrasound and orbital computed tomography. PBMCs were separated from approximately 10 ml of fresh peripheral blood using Ficoll-Paque density gradient centrifugation. Trizol reagent was used to extract total RNA, and RNA quality was then checked on an Agilent 2100 Bioanalyzer. TCR beta CDR3 regions were amplified from RNA transcripts. The first round of RT-PCR for the TCR CDR3 was performed with the HTBI primer set and the Qiagen OneStep RT-PCR kit. Libraries were constructed in a second round of multiplex PCR, after which size selection and purification were carried out. The libraries were sequenced on an Illumina HiSeq2000 using paired-end 100 bp reads. Per the original workflow: Raw data were processed with SOAPnuke, discarding reads with adapters, uncalled bases, mean Phred below 15, or no exact constant-primer or identifier match. COPE v1.2.5 was used to merge the high-quality paired reads, and each unique nucleotide sequence was defined as a clonotype. MiTCR v1.1 was used to align the clonotypes against IMGT TRBV, TRBD and TRBJ reference segments. Analysis was restricted to V-J combinations with a frequency above 0.0001, which covered about 99% of repertoires. A TCS score was defined as the ratio between F50 (clonal expansion) and ExV (chaos), using BLOSUM62-based TCRdist between CDR3 peptides within each V-J. Welch's t-statistics and random forest reduced fewer than 550 V-J features to 10 to 15, which were used in a naive Bayes classifier (R e1071). TCRdb ran its own pipeline on the public reads, namely fastp trimming at Q25 and MiXCR clone calling, and kept in-frame beta chains. Each entry is one CDR3 protein sequence, shown with its most common DNA and genes. V and J calls and clone size were set by TCRdb, not the authors. The sample table holds 620,000 or so distinct CDR3 sequences, of which roughly 15% were seen once. Jointly, the top ten make up roughly an eighth of the sample.

Sequencing was carried out using blood. Rearrangement joined TRBV5-1 to TRBJ2-7; 9 central nucleotides agree with TRBD2. This sequence originates from a woman aged 50 to 65 with Graves' ophthalmopathy. The CDR3 region reads CASSLGLAGTSEQYF. In nucleotide form, the sequence is TGCGCCAGCAGCTTGGGCCTAGCGGGAACCTCCGAGCAGTACTTC.